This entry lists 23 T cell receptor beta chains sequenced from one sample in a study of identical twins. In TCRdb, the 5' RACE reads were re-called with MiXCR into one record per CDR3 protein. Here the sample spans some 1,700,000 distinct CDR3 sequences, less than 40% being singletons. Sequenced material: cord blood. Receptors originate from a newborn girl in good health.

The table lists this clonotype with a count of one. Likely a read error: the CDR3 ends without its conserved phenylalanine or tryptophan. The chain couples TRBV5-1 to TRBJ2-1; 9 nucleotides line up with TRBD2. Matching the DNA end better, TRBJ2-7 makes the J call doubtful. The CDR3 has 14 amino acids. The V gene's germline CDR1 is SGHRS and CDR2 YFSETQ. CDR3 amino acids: CASSVAGVAYEQYY. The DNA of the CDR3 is TGCGCCAGCAGCGTAGCGGGAGTAGCCTACGAGCAGTACTAC.

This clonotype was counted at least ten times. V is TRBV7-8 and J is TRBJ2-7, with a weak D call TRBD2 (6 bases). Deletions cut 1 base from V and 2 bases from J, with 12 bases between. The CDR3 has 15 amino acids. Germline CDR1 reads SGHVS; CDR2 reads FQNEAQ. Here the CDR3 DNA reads TGTGCCAGCAGCTTAGTAGGGACTTCTACCTACGAGCAGTACTTC. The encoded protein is CASSLVGTSTYEQYF.

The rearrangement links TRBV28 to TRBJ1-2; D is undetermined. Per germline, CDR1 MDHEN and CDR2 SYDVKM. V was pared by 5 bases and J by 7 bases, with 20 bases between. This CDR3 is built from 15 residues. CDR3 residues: CASSSLRLTVGGYTF. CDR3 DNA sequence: TGTGCCAGCAGTAGCCTTCGACTAACAGTAGGTGGCTACACCTTC.

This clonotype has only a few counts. The CDR3 DNA reads as TGTGCCAGCAGTGAACTAGCGGGAGTGACCGGGGAGCTGTTTTTT. Its translation is CASSELAGVTGELFF. This chain links TRBV25-1 with TRBJ2-2; the match to TRBD2 covers 10 bases. The germline V gene encodes CDR1 MGHDK and CDR2 SYGVNS. Losses at the gene ends were 2 bases for V and 5 bases for J; bases not matched to a gene: 2. The CDR3 covers 15 residues.

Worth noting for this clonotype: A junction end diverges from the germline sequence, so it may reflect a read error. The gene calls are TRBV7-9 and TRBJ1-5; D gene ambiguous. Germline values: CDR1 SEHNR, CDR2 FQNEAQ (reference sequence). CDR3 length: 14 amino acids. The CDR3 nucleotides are TGTGCCAGCAGCTCTGAGTCCCCCAATCAGCTCCAGCATTTT. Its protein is CASSSESPNQLQHF. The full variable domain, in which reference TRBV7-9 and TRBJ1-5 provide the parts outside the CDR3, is DTGVSQNPRHKITKRGQNVTFRCDPISEHNRLYWYRQTLGQGPEFLTYFQNEAQLEKSRLLSDRFSAERPKGSFSTLEIQRTEQGDSAMYLCASSSESPNQLQHFGDGTRLSIL.

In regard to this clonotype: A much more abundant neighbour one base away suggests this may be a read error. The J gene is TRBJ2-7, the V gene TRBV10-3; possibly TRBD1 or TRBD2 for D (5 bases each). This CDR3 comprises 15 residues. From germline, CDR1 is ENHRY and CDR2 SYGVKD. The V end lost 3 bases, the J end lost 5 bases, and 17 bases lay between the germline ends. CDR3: CAISEDGAQSHEQYF. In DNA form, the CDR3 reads TGTGCCATCAGTGAAGACGGGGCTCAAAGCCACGAGCAGTACTTC.

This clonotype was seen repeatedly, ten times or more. The CDR3 coding sequence is TGTGCCAGCAGCCAAGGACGGCCAACTAACGAGCAGTACTTC. Amino acids: CASSQGRPTNEQYF. The chain joins TRBV4-2 to TRBJ2-7; D not certain. From germline, CDR1 is LGHNA and CDR2 YNFKEQ. CDR3 length: 14 amino acids. The germline V and J ends were trimmed by 1 base and 5 bases, with 12 bases remaining between them.

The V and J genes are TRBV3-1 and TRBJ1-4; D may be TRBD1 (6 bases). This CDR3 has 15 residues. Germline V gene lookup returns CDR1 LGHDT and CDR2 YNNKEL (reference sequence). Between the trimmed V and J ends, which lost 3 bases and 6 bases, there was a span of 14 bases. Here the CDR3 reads CASSHNPAGDEKLFF. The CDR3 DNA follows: TGTGCCAGCAGCCATAATCCGGCAGGGGATGAAAAACTGTTTTTT.

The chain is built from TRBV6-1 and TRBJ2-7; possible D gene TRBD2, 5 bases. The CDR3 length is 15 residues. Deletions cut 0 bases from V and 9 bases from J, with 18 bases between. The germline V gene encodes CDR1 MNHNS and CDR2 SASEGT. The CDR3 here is CASSEAWQDVGRQYF. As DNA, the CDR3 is TGTGCCAGCAGTGAAGCATGGCAAGATGTGGGGAGGCAGTACTTC.

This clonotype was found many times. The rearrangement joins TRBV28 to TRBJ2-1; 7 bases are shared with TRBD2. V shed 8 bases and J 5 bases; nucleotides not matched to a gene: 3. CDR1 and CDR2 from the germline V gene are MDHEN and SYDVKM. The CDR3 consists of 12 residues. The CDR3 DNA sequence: TGTGCCAGCCCTAGCGGAAACAATGAGCAGTTCTTC. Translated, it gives CASPSGNNEQFF.

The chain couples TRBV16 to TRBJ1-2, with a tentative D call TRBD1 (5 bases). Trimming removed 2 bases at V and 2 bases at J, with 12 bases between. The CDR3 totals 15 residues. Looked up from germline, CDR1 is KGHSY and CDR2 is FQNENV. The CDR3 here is CASSQETAWNYGYTF. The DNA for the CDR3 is TGTGCCAGCAGCCAAGAGACAGCATGGAACTATGGCTACACCTTC.

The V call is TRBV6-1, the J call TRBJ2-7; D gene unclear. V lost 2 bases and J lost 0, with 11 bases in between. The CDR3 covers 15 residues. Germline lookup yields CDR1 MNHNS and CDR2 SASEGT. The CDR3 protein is CASSELGRSSYEQYF. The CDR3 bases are TGTGCCAGCAGTGAATTGGGCCGGAGCTCCTACGAGCAGTACTTC.

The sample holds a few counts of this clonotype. The DNA of the CDR3 is TGTGCCAGCAGTGACTGGTCCCATTCCGGCCTTAACACTGAAGCTTTCTTT. Translating gives CASSDWSHSGLNTEAFF. The J gene is TRBJ1-1, the V gene TRBV2; no firm D call. The germline V gene encodes CDR1 SNHLY and CDR2 FYNNEI. V lost 3 bases and J 2 bases, leaving 19 bases between the germline ends. This CDR3 contains 17 residues.

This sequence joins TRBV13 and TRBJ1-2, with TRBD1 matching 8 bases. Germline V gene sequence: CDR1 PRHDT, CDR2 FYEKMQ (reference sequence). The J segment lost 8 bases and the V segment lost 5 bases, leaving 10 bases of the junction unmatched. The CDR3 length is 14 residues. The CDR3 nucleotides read TGTGCCAGCAGCCAAATACAGGGGGGTGCGGGCTACACCTTC. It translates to CASSQIQGGAGYTF.

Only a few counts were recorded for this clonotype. The CDR3 sequence is CASSGRAGGPFFQYF. The CDR3 nucleotides read TGTGCCAGCAGTGGGAGAGCGGGGGGGCCGTTTTTTCAGTACTTC. V usage is TRBV2 and J usage is TRBJ2-4, with 10 bases aligning to TRBD2. Germline CDR1 reads SNHLY; CDR2 reads FYNNEI. The CDR3 covers 15 residues. V shed 4 bases, J shed 11 bases, and the junction held 11 bases outside the gene matches.

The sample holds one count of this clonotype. CDR3 DNA: TGCAGTGCTAGGCGACAGCTTAACTATGGCTACACCTTC. It codes for CSARRQLNYGYTF. The chain couples TRBV20-1 to TRBJ1-2; possibly TRBD1 for D (5 bases). Trimming stripped 3 bases from V and 1 base from J, with 9 bases between. CDR1 DFQATT and CDR2 SNEGSKA come from the germline V gene (reference sequence). The CDR3 covers 13 residues.

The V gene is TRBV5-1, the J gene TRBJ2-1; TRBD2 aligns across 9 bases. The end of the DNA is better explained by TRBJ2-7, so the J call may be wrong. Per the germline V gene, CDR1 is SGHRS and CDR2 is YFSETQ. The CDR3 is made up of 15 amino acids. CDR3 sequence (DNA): TGCGCCAGCAAGACTAGCGGATCCCCCTACAATGAGCAGTACTTC. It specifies CASKTSGSPYNEQYF.

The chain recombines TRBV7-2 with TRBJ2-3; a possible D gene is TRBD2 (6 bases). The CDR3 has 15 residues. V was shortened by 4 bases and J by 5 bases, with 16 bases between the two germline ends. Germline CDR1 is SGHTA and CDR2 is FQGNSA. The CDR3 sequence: CASSSTGLPVDTQYF. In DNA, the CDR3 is TGTGCCAGCAGCTCAACTGGACTACCTGTAGATACGCAGTATTTT.

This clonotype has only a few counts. CDR3 sequence (DNA): TGTGCCAGCATTCAAACCACCGGGACAGGAGCCTACGAGCAGTACTTC. Its translation: CASIQTTGTGAYEQYF. V and J are TRBV28 and TRBJ2-7, with 8 positions matching TRBD1. Germline lookup yields CDR1 MDHEN and CDR2 SYDVKM. The CDR3 consists of 16 residues. V shed 7 bases, J shed 2 bases, and the junction held 13 bases outside the gene matches.

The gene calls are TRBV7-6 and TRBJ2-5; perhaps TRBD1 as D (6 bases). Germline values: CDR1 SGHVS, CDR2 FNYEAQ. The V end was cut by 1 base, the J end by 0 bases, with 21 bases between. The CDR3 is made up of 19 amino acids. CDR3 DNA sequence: TGTGCCAGCAGCTTAGACAAATCGTTGGGTCAGGGGTACCAAGAGACCCAGTACTTC. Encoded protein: CASSLDKSLGQGYQETQYF.

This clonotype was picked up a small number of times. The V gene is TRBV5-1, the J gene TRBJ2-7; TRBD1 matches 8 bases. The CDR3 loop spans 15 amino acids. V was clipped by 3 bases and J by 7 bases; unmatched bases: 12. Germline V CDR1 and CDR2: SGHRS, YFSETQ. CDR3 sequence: CASSSGQGLYNEQYF. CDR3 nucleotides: TGCGCCAGCAGCTCAGGACAGGGTCTATACAATGAGCAGTACTTC.

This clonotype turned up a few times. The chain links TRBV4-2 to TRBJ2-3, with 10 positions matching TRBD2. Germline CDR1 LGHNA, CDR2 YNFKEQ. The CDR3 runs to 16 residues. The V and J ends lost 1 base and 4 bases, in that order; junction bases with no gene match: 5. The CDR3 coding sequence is TGTGCCAGCAGCCAAGGGGCTAGCGGGGGTGCAGATACGCAGTATTTT. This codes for CASSQGASGGADTQYF.

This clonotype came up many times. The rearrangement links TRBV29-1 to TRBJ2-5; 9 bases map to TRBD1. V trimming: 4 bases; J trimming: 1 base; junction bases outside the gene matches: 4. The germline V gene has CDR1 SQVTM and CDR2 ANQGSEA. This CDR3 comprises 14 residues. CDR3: CSVALTGGQETQYF. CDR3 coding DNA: TGCAGCGTTGCTCTGACAGGGGGCCAAGAGACCCAGTACTTC.